Reported below is one T cell receptor beta chain. Its antigen remains unknown. This specimen belongs to a study of T cells in Graves' hyperthyroidism and ophthalmopathy. Study findings and constraints: From stable hyperthyroidism, ophthalmopathy was set apart by a 13 V-J model.

Using RNA transcripts as the source, TCR beta CDR3 regions were amplified. The HTBI primer set was used in a first-round RT-PCR of the TCR CDR3. One entry per CDR3 protein, called by TCRdb with MiXCR from the multiplex PCR reads. The sample consists of around 600,000 distinct CDR3 sequences, approximately 14% of them appearing once. This CDR3 is 14 amino acids long. Germline CDR1 reads LNHDA; CDR2 reads SQIVND (reference sequence). V lost 3 bases to trimming and J lost 3 bases, with 9 bases between them. The sequence derives from a woman in her late teens or twenties with Graves' ophthalmopathy. The sample was blood. This chain uses TRBV19 with TRBJ2-1; D call uncertain. The CDR3 protein is CASSIVGGYNEQFF. The DNA of the CDR3 is TGTGCCAGTAGTATCGTTGGCGGCTACAATGAGCAGTTCTTC.